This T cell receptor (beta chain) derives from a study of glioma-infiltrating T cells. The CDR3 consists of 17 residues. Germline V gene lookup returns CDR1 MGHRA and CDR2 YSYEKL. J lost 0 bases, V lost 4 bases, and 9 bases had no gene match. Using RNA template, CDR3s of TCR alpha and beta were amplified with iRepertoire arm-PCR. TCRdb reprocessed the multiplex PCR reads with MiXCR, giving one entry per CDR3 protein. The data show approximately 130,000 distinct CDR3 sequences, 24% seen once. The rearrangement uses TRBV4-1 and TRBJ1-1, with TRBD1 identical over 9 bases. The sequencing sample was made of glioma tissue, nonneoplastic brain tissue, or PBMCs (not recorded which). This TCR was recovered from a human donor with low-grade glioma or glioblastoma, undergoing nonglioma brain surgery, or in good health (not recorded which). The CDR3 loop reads CASSLTGGAVMNTEAFF. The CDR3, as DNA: TGCGCCAGCAGCCTAACAGGGGGCGCGGTCATGAACACTGAAGCTTTCTTT.